The source of this T cell receptor beta chain is a study of cytomegalovirus exposure and HLA in healthy donors. On the study more broadly: Previous work identified 95 million to 120 million unique TCR beta sequences from around 170 million T cells. General study results and limits: There was a cluster of highly shared sequence variants that was likely a sequencing artifact.

Notes on this clone: Its antigen is as yet unknown.

Trimming took 0 bases from V and 13 from J; bases not matched to a gene: 12. The CDR3 is 15 residues long. CDR1 and CDR2 (germline): SGHRS, YFSETQ. Use of 60 Vbeta and 13 Jbeta primers characterized the PCR. Assay: immunoSEQ multiplex PCR; the TCRdb copy retains only in-frame clones and omits some. Among hundreds of thousands of clones listed, about 83% were seen once. This chain links TRBV5-1 with TRBJ2-5; 10 bases align to TRBD1. The sequence was collected from a middle-aged man in good health and CMV-seronegative. The sample was PBMCs. CDR3 bases: TGCGCCAGCAGCTTGGGATCCGGGACAGGGGAGGCTAGGTACTTC. It is translated as CASSLGSGTGEARYF. Full variable domain (rest looked up from reference TRBV5-1 and TRBJ2-5): KAGVTQTPRYLIKTRGQQVTLSCSPISGHRSVSWYQQTPGQGLQFLFEYFSETQRNKGNFPGRFSGRQFSNSRSEMNVSTLELGDSALYLCASSLGSGTGEARYFGPGTRLLVL.